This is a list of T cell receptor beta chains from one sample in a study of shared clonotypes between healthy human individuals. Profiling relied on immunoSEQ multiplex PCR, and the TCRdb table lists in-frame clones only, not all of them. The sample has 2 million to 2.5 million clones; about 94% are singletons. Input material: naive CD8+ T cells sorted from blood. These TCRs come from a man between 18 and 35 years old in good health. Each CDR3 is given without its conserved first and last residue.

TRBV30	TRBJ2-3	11	AWSGDNTDTQY
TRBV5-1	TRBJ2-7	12	ASSDRDRGIEQY
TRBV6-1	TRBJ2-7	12	ASSESAGVYEQY
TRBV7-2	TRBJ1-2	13	ASSPFGGGGYGYT
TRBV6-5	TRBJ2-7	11	ASNEGVLYEQY
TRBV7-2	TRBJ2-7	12	ASSGTGSSYEQY
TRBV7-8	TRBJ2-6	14	ASSFFTGYGANVLT
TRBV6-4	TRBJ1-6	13	ASRDPVGETSPLH
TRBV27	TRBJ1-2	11	ASSLWQGDGYT
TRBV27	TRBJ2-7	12	ASSFSGGAYEQY
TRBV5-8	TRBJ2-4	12	ASSLEVGVGIQY
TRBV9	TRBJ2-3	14	ASSVAGVPSTDTQY
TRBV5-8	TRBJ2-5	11	ASSLRFAETQY
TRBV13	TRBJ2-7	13	ASSEVGGPSYEQY
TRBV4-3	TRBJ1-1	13	ASSQEQGLATEAF
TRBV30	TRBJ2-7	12	AWGPGQGLDEQY
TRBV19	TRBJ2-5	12	ASSLGGIQETQY
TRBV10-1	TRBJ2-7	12	ASSGRRIPYEQY
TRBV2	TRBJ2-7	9	ASRDIYEQY
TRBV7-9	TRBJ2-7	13	ASSPLSGGGSEQY
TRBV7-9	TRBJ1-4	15	ASSLAALDSPNEKLF